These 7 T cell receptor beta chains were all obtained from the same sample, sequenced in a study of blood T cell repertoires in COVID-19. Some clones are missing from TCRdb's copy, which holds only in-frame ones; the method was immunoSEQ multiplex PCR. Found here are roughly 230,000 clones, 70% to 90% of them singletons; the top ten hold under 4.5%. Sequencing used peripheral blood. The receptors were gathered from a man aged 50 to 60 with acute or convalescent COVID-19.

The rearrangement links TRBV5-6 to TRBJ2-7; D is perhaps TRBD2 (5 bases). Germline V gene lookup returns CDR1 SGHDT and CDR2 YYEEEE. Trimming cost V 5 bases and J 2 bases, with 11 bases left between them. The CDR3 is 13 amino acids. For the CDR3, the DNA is TGTGCCAGCAGAGCGAGGGAGACCTACGAGCAGTACTTC. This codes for CASRARETYEQYF.

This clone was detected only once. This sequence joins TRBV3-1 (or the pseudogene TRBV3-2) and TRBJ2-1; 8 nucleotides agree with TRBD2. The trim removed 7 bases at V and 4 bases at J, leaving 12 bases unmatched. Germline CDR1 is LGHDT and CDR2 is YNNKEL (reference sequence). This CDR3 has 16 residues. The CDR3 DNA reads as TGTGCCAGCATACAAACCCACCGCGGGGGGTACAATGAGCAGTTCTTC. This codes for CASIQTHRGGYNEQFF.

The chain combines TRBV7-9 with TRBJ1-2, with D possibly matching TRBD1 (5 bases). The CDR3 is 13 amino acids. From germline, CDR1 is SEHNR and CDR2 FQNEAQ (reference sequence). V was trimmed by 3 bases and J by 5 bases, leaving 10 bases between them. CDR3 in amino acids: CASSFAGPYGYTF. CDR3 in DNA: TGTGCCAGCAGCTTCGCAGGGCCTTATGGCTACACCTTC.

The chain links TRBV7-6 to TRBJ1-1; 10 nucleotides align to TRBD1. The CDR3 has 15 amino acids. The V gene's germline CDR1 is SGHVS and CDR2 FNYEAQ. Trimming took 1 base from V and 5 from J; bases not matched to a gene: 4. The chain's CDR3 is CASSLVVGQGTEAFF. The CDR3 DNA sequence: TGTGCCAGCAGCTTAGTCGTGGGACAGGGGACTGAAGCTTTCTTT.

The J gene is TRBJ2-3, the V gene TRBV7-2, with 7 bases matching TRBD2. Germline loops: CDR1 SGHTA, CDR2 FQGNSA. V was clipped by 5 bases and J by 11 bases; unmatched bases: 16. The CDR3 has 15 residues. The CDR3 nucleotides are TGTGCCAGCAGCCCCACTAGCGTTCCCGCGGTAGGGCAGTATTTT. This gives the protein CASSPTSVPAVGQYF.

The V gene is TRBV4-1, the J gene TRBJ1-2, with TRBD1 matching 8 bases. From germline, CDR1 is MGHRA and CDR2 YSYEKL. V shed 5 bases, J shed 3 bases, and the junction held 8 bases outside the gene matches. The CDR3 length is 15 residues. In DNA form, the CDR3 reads TGCGCCAGCAGCAAGGACAGGGCTTTGGACTATGGCTACACCTTC. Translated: CASSKDRALDYGYTF.

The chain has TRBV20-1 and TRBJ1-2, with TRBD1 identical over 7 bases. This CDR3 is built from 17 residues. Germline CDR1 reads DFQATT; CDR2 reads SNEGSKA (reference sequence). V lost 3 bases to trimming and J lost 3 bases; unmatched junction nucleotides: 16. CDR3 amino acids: CSASRQGVGGHYYGYTF. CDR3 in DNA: TGCAGTGCTAGTCGGCAGGGGGTAGGGGGTCATTACTATGGCTACACCTTC.